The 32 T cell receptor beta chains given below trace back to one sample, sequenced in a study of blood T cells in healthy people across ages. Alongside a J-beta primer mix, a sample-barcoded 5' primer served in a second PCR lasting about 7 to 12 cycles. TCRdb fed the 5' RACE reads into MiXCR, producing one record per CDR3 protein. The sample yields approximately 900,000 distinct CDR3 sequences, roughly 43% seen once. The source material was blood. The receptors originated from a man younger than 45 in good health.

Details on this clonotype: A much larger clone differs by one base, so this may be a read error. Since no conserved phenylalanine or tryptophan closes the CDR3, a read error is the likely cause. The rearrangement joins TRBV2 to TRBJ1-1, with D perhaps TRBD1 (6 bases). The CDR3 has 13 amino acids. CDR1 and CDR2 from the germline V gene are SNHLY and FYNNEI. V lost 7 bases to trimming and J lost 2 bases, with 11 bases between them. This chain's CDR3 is CASKGDYNTEAFV. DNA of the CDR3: TGTGCCAGCAAGGGGGACTACAACACTGAAGCTTTCGTT.

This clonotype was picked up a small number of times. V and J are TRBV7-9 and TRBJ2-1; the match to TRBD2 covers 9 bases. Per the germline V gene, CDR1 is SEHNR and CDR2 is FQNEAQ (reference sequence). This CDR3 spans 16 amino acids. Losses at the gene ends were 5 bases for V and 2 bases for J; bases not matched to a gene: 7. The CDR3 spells CASSPFGGGAYNEQFF. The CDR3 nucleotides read TGTGCCAGCAGCCCATTCGGCGGGGGGGCCTACAATGAGCAGTTCTTC.

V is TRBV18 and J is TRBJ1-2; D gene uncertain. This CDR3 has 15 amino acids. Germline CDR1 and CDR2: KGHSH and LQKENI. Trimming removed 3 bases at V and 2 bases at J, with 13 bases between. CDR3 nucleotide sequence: TGTGCCAGCTCACCGTCCAAAGTGGCGAACTATGGCTACACCTTC. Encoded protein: CASSPSKVANYGYTF.

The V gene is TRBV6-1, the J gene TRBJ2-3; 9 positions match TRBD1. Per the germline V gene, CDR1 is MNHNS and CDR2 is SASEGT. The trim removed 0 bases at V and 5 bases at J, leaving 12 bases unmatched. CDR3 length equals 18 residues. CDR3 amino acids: CASSEAPFTGGAGDTQYF. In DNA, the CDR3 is TGTGCCAGCAGTGAAGCTCCTTTCACAGGGGGCGCGGGAGATACGCAGTATTTT.

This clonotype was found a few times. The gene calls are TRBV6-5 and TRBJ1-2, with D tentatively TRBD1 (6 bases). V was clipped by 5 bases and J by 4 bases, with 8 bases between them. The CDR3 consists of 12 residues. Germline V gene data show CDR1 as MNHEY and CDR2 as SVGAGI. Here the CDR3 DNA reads TGTGCCAGCAGTCAGGGGCTCTATGGCTACACCTTC. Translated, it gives CASSQGLYGYTF.

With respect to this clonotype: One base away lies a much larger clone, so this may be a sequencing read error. CDR3 loop: CSASRQSYNEQYF. The CDR3 DNA sequence: TGCAGTGCTAGCAGGCAGAGTTACAATGAGCAGTACTTC. The chain is built from TRBV20-1 and TRBJ2-7, with D uncertain. The CDR3 is 13 amino acids. V lost 3 bases and J 7 bases, leaving 16 bases between the germline ends. From germline, CDR1 is DFQATT and CDR2 SNEGSKA (reference sequence).

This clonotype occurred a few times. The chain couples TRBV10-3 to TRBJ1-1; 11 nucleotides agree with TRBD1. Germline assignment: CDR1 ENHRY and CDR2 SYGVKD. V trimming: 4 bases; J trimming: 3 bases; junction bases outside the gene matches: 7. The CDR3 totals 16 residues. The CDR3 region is CAISGDRGMGHTEAFF. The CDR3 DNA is TGTGCCATCAGTGGGGACAGGGGGATGGGGCACACTGAAGCTTTCTTT.

The CDR3: CASSYSGQRSSEQYF. CDR3 bases: TGTGCCAGCAGTTACTCGGGACAGAGGTCTTCCGAGCAGTACTTC. The V call is TRBV6-6, the J call TRBJ2-7, with 7 bases aligning to TRBD1. CDR3 size: 15 residues. V was clipped by 0 bases and J by 6 bases; unmatched bases: 8. CDR1 and CDR2 from the germline V gene are MNHNY and SVGAGI (reference sequence).

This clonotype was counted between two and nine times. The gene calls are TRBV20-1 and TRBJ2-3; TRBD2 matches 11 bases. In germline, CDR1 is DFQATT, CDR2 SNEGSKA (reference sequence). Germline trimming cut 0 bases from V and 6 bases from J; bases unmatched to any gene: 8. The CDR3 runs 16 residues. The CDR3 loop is CSARDMASGGLDTQYF. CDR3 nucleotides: TGCAGTGCTAGAGATATGGCTAGCGGGGGGTTGGATACGCAGTATTTT.

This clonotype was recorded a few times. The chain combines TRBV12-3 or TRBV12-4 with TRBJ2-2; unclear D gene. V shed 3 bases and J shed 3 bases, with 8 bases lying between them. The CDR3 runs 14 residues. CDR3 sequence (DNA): TGTGCCAGCAGTTTTGGACGGGACACCGGGGAGCTGTTTTTT. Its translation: CASSFGRDTGELFF.

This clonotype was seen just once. This CDR3 reads CASSQEGRVTDTQYF. CDR3 in DNA: TGCGCCAGCAGCCAAGAGGGGCGGGTTACAGATACGCAGTATTTT. V gene TRBV4-1 combines with J gene TRBJ2-3, with D perhaps given as TRBD1 or TRBD2 (5 bases each). Germline V gene sequence: CDR1 MGHRA, CDR2 YSYEKL. CDR3 length: 15 residues. Trimming pared 0 bases from V and 3 bases from J, leaving 10 bases between.

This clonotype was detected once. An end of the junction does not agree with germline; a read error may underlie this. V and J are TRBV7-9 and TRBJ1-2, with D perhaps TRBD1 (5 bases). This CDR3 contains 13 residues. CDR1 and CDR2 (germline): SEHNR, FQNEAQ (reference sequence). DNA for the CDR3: TGTGCCAACAGCCCCCAGGGAGACTATGGCTACACCTTC. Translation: CANSPQGDYGYTF.

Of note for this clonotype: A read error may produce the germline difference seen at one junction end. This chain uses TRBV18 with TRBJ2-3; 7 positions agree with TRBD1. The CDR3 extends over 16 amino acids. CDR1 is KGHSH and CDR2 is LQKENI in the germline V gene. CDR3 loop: CASPPFTGTDLRTQYF. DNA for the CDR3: TGTGCCAGCCCACCTTTTACCGGGACAGACCTAAGGACGCAGTATTTT. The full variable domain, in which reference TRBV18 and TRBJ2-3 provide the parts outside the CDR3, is NAGVMQNPRHLVRRRGQEARLRCSPMKGHSHVYWYRQLPEEGLKFMVYLQKENIIDESGMPKERFSAEFPKEGPSILRIQQVVRGDSAAYFCASPPFTGTDLRTQYFGPGTRLTVL.

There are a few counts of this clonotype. The CDR3 nucleotides read TGTGCCAGCAGCGCCTTCACTAGCGGGGATACGCAGTATTTT. Amino acids: CASSAFTSGDTQYF. The V and J genes are TRBV7-3 and TRBJ2-3; TRBD2 agrees at 9 bases. CDR1 and CDR2 (germline): SGHTA, FQGTGA. V trimming: 5 bases; J trimming: 6 bases; junction bases outside the gene matches: 6. The CDR3 covers 14 residues.

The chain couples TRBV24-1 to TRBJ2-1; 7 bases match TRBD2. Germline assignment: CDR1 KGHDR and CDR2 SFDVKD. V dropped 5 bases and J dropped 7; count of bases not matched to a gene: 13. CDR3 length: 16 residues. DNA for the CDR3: TGTGCCACCAGTGGCCCGGCCGGGGGAGGGTCTAATGAGCAGTTCTTC. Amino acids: CATSGPAGGGSNEQFF.

This chain's CDR3 is CASSDQRPGNTEAFF. The DNA for the CDR3 is TGTGCCAGCAGCGACCAACGTCCAGGGAACACTGAAGCTTTCTTT. The chain joins TRBV11-2 to TRBJ1-1; D remains ambiguous. In germline, CDR1 is SGHAT, CDR2 FQNNGV. The CDR3 is 15 residues long. Between the trimmed V and J ends, which lost 5 bases and 1 base, there was a span of 14 bases. Looking up the rest from reference TRBV11-2 and TRBJ1-1 gives the full variable domain: EAGVAQSPRYKIIEKRQSVAFWCNPISGHATLYWYQQILGQGPKLLIQFQNNGVVDDSQLPKDRFSAERLKGVDSTLKIQPAKLEDSAVYLCASSDQRPGNTEAFFGQGTRLTVV.

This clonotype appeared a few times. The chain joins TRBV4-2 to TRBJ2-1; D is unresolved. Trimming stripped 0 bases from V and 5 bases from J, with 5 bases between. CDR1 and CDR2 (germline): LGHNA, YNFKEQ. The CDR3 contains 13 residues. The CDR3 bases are TGTGCCAGCAGCCAAGAATTTGACAATGAGCAGTTCTTC. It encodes CASSQEFDNEQFF.

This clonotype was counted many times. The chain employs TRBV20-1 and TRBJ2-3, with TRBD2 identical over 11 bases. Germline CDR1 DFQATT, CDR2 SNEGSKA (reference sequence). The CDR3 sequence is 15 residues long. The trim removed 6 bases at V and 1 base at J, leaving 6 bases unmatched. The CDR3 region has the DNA TGCAGTGCCCAGGCGACTAGCGGGGGCACAGATACGCAGTATTTT. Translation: CSAQATSGGTDTQYF.

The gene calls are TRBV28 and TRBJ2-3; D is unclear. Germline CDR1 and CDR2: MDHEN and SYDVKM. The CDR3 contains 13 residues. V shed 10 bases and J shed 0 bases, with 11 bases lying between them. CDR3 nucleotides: TGTGCCACCCAGCTCCAGAGCACAGATACGCAGTATTTT. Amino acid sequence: CATQLQSTDTQYF.

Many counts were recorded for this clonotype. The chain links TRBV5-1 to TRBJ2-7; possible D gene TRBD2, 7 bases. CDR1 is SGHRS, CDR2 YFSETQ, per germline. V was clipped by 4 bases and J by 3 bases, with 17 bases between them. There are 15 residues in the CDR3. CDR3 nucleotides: TGCGCCAGCAGCGTAACAGGGAGGGGGGACTACGAGCAGTACTTC. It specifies CASSVTGRGDYEQYF.

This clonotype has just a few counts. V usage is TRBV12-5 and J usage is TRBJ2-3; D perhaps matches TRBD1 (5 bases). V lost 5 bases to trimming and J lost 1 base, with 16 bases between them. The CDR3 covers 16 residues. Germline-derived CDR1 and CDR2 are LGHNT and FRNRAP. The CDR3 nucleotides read TGTGCTAGTGGTAATCAGGGATTTGATGGCACAGATACGCAGTATTTT. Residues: CASGNQGFDGTDTQYF.

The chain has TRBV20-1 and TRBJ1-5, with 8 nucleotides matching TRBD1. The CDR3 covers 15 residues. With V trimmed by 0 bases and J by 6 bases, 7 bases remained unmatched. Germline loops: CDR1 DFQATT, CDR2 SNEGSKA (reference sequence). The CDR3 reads CSARDVTGEGQPQHF. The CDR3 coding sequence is TGCAGTGCTAGAGATGTGACAGGGGAGGGTCAGCCCCAGCATTTT.

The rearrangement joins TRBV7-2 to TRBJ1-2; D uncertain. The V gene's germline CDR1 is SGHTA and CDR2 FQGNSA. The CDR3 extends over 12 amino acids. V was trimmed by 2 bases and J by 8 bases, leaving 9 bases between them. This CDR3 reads CASSLLPEGYTF. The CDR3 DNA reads TGTGCCAGCAGCTTATTGCCGGAGGGCTACACCTTC.

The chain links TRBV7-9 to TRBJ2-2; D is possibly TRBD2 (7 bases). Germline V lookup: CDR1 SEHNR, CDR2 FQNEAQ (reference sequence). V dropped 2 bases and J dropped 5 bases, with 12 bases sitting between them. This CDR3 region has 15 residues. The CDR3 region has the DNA TGTGCCAGCAGCTTACGGCGGGGGCGGACCGGGGAGCTGTTTTTT. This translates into CASSLRRGRTGELFF.

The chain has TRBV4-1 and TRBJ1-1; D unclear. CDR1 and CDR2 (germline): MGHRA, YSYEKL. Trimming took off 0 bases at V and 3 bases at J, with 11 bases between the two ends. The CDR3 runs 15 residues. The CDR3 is CASSQEVSSYTEAFF. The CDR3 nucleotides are TGCGCCAGCAGCCAAGAAGTCAGCAGTTACACTGAAGCTTTCTTT.

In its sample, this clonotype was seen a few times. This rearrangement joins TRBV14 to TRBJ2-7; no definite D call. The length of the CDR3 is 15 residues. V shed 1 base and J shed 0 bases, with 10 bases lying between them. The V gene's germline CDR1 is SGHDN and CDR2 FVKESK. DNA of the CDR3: TGTGCCAGCAGCCAAGGTGCGGCGTACTCCTACGAGCAGTACTTC. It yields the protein CASSQGAAYSYEQYF. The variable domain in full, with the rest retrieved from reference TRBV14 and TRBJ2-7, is EAGVTQFPSHSVIEKGQTVTLRCDPISGHDNLYWYRRVMGKEIKFLLHFVKESKQDESGMPNNRFLAERTGGTYSTLKVQPAELEDSGVYFCASSQGAAYSYEQYFGPGTRLTVT.

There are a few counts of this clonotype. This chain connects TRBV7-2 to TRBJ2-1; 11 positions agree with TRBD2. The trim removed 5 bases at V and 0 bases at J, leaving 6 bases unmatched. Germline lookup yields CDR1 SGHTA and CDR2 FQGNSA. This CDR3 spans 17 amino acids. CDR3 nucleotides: TGTGCCAGCAGCCCAACTAGCGGGGGAGGCTCCTACAATGAGCAGTTCTTC. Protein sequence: CASSPTSGGGSYNEQFF.

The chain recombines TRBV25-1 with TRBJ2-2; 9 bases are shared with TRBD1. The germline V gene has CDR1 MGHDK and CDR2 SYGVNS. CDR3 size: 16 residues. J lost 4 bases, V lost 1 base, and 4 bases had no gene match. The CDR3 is CASSELETGGTGELFF. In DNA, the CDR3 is TGTGCCAGCAGTGAATTGGAGACAGGGGGCACCGGGGAGCTGTTTTTT.

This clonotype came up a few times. This CDR3 is CAISDDGTGYGYTF. The DNA for the CDR3 is TGTGCCATCAGTGATGACGGAACAGGTTATGGCTACACCTTC. The gene calls are TRBV10-3 and TRBJ1-2; D possibly corresponds to TRBD1 (5 bases). CDR1 ENHRY and CDR2 SYGVKD come from the germline V gene. V lost 3 bases and J lost 5, with 13 bases in between. The CDR3 spans 14 residues.

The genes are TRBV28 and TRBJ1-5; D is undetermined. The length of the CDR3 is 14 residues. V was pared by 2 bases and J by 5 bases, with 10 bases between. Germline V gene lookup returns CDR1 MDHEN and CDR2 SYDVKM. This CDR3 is CASSLDAGYQPQHF. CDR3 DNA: TGTGCCAGCAGTTTAGATGCGGGTTATCAGCCCCAGCATTTT.

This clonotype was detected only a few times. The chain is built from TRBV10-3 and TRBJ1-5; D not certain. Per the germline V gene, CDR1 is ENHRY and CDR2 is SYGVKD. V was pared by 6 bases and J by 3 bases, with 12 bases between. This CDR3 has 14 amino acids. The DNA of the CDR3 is TGTGCCATCAGCGAGGGAGGGAACAATCAGCCCCAGCATTTT. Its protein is CAISEGGNNQPQHF.

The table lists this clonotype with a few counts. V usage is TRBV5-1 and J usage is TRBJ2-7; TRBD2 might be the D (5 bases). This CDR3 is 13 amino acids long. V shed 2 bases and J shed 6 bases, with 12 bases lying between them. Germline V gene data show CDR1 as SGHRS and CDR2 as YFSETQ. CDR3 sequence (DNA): TGCGCCAGCAGCTTTAACGGGGAATCCGAGCAGTACTTC. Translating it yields CASSFNGESEQYF.